The TCR beta chain under discussion was sequenced for a study of OX40 agonist ivuxolimab in advanced cancers. Study information: Earlier anti-PD-1, anti-PD-L1 or anti-CTLA-4 therapy was permitted; about 39% had received some.

V was clipped by 0 bases and J by 4 bases, with 8 bases between them. Germline loops: CDR1 SGHNT, CDR2 YYREEE (reference sequence). The CDR3 contains 14 residues. TCRdb keeps only in-frame clones here, not all; method: immunoSEQ multiplex PCR. The data show around 50,000 clones, approximately 90% seen once. The specimen was CD4+ or CD8+ T cells sorted from blood, collected in a trial of the OX40 agonist ivuxolimab. This sequence joins TRBV5-4 and TRBJ2-1; no clear D gene. The TCR originated in an adult with an advanced solid tumor such as melanoma, head and neck, liver or kidney cancer. The CDR3 loop is CASSLASDYNEQFF. The CDR3 DNA follows: TGTGCCAGCAGCTTGGCAAGCGATTACAATGAGCAGTTCTTC.